The 9 T cell receptor beta chains in this list originate from one sample, sequenced in a study of CD8+CD57+ T cells in acquired aplastic anemia. The sequenced patients had an expansion of CD8+CD57+ cells seen by flow cytometry. Genomic DNA was employed as the template in profiling TCR beta VDJ and CDR3. TCRdb fed the reads into MiXCR, producing one record per CDR3 protein. In the table there are some 120,000 distinct CDR3 sequences, nearly 40% of which are singletons. What was sequenced was sorted CD4+, CD8+, or CD8+CD57+ T cells (not recorded which) from PBMCs. The receptors here all came from a human donor with aplastic anemia.

The chain is built from TRBV12-3 or TRBV12-4 and TRBJ1-2; no definite D call. Trimming removed 5 bases from V and 2 bases from J, with 9 bases in between. The CDR3 has 13 residues. The CDR3 DNA reads as TGTGCCAGCAGTCCACCGGGAAACTATGGCTACACCTTC. Amino acid sequence: CASSPPGNYGYTF.

This clonotype was found many times. The CDR3 coding sequence is TGTGCCAGCAGCTTAGAGGGGAGGTATGGCTACACCTTC. This encodes CASSLEGRYGYTF. This rearrangement joins TRBV7-8 to TRBJ1-2; TRBD1 is a possible D gene (5 bases). Germline CDR1 SGHVS, CDR2 FQNEAQ. The CDR3 extends over 13 amino acids. Trimming pared 1 base from V and 5 bases from J, leaving 8 bases between.

This clonotype appeared many times. At one end the junction does not follow the germline gene, possibly because of a read error. The rearrangement joins TRBV19 to TRBJ2-3, with 11 bases that match TRBD1. The CDR3 sequence is 13 residues long. Germline V lookup: CDR1 LNHDA, CDR2 SQIVND (reference sequence). In nucleotides, the CDR3 is TGTGCCAGTAGTACGGAAACGGACAGGGGGCGGCATTTT. Protein: CASSTETDRGRHF.

The chain carries TRBV19 and TRBJ2-1, with 9 bases fitting TRBD2. J lost 8 bases, V lost 7 bases, and 12 bases had no gene match. The CDR3 totals 15 residues. Germline V lookup: CDR1 LNHDA, CDR2 SQIVND (reference sequence). The CDR3 sequence: CASKKAGLAFDEQFF. CDR3 nucleotide sequence: TGTGCCAGTAAAAAAGCGGGACTAGCTTTCGATGAGCAGTTCTTC.

This clonotype was detected many times. One end of the junction fails to match germline, which may point to a read error. The gene calls are TRBV19 and TRBJ2-2, with D maybe TRBD2 (6 bases). CDR1 LNHDA and CDR2 SQIVND come from the germline V gene (reference sequence). The CDR3 consists of 15 residues. DNA for the CDR3: TGTGCCAGTTGTATTTCCTGGAGGGGTAATGGGGAGCTGTTTTTT. Translating gives CASCISWRGNGELFF.

The table lists this clonotype with many counts. The rearrangement links TRBV6-5 to TRBJ1-2; D perhaps matches TRBD1 (5 bases). Trimming pared 4 bases from V and 7 bases from J, leaving 16 bases between. The CDR3 contains 14 residues. Germline-derived CDR1 and CDR2 are MNHEY and SVGAGI. The CDR3 DNA sequence: TGTGCCAGCAGTTTAGACAGCAGAGGAGGTGGCTACACCTTC. Protein: CASSLDSRGGGYTF.

The V call is TRBV27, the J call TRBJ1-5; D remains unclear. The length of the CDR3 is 18 residues. CDR1 and CDR2 from the germline V gene are MNHEY and SMNVEV (reference sequence). Trimming removed 6 bases at V and 2 bases at J, with 23 bases between. CDR3 sequence: CASRRSMGSRAGNQPQHF. The CDR3 DNA reads as TGTGCCAGCAGACGCTCTATGGGCTCCCGGGCGGGCAATCAGCCCCAGCATTTT.

The J gene is TRBJ2-7, the V gene TRBV15; 10 positions match TRBD1. This CDR3 comprises 17 residues. J gave up 1 base and V 2 bases, and 8 bases lay outside the gene matches. Per the germline V gene, CDR1 is LNHNV and CDR2 is YYDKDF (reference sequence). The CDR3 nucleotides are TGTGCCACCAGCAGACCACCCGGGACAGGGGTATCCTACGAGCAGTACGTC. Encoded protein: CATSRPPGTGVSYEQYV.

This clonotype occurred a few times. The chain uses TRBV6-1 and TRBJ1-2; 7 bases align to TRBD1. The CDR3 loop spans 16 amino acids. Trimming took 7 bases from V and 3 from J; bases not matched to a gene: 14. Germline lookup yields CDR1 MNHNS and CDR2 SASEGT. This chain's CDR3 is CASTQIRGGRDYGYTF. In nucleotides, the CDR3 is TGTGCCAGCACCCAAATCAGAGGGGGCAGAGACTATGGCTACACCTTC.